A single sample is the source of the 27 T cell receptor beta chains below, sequenced in a study of cytomegalovirus exposure and HLA in healthy donors. Some clones are missing from TCRdb's copy, which holds only in-frame ones; the method was immunoSEQ multiplex PCR. Here the sample spans about 76,000 clones, around 95% being singletons. The specimen sequenced was PBMCs. These receptors were collected from a woman between 18 and 30 years old in good health and CMV-seropositive.

The V gene is TRBV27, the J gene TRBJ1-2, with D possibly matching TRBD1 (5 bases). This CDR3 comprises 15 residues. Germline-derived CDR1 and CDR2 are MNHEY and SMNVEV (reference sequence). Trimming removed 2 bases at V and 4 bases at J, with 14 bases between. This CDR3 reads CASSLAGTGSYGYTF. CDR3 nucleotide sequence: TGTGCCAGCAGTTTAGCCGGAACAGGCTCCTATGGCTACACCTTC.

V usage is TRBV19 and J usage is TRBJ1-2; possibly TRBD1 for D (6 bases). Between the trimmed V and J ends, which lost 5 bases and 0 bases, there was a span of 10 bases. The CDR3 is 14 amino acids. The germline gives CDR1 LNHDA, CDR2 SQIVND (reference sequence). The CDR3, as DNA: TGTGCCAGTAGTGAACAGGGCCCTAACTATGGCTACACCTTC. This gives the protein CASSEQGPNYGYTF.

The chain couples TRBV29-1 to TRBJ2-1; 11 bases map to TRBD1. The J segment lost 3 bases and the V segment lost 8 bases, leaving 12 bases of the junction unmatched. CDR1 and CDR2 (germline): SQVTM, ANQGSEA. The length of the CDR3 is 16 residues. CDR3 protein: CSSPAGDRGDYNEQFF. The CDR3 DNA reads as TGCAGCTCCCCAGCGGGGGACAGGGGGGACTACAATGAGCAGTTCTTC.

The table lists this clone with a count of one. The chain has TRBV6-4 and TRBJ2-2, with D perhaps TRBD1 (6 bases). Germline V gene lookup returns CDR1 MRHNA and CDR2 SNTAGT. The CDR3 runs to 16 residues. Trimming cost V 4 bases and J 5 bases, with 17 bases left between them. DNA of the CDR3: TGTGCCAGCAGTGCCCGAGAGACAGGTTTTACCGGGGAGCTGTTTTTT. Protein: CASSARETGFTGELFF.

This clone came up a few times. V and J are TRBV11-3 and TRBJ2-3, with unresolved D. CDR1 and CDR2 from the germline V gene are SGHNT and YENEEA. Trimming shortened V by 3 bases and J by 6 bases, and 10 bases separated the two germline ends. The CDR3 contains 13 residues. The CDR3 DNA reads TGTGCCAGCAGCTTTGCTAGATACGATACGCAGTATTTT. Encoded protein: CASSFARYDTQYF.

This sequence joins TRBV2 and TRBJ2-1; 16 bases agree with TRBD2. The germline V gene encodes CDR1 SNHLY and CDR2 FYNNEI. V lost 1 base to trimming and J lost 8 bases; unmatched junction nucleotides: 11. The CDR3 loop spans 19 amino acids. DNA for the CDR3: TGTGCCAGCAGTGAAGTAGGGGGACTAGCGGGAGGGCCTAGGTATGAGCAGTTCTTC. It encodes CASSEVGGLAGGPRYEQFF. The whole variable domain, filled in from reference TRBV2 and TRBJ2-1, reads EPEVTQTPSHQVTQMGQEVILRCVPISNHLYFYWYRQILGQKVEFLVSFYNNEISEKSEIFDDQFSVERPDGSNFTLKIRSTKLEDSAMYFCASSEVGGLAGGPRYEQFFGPGTRLTVL.

The chain couples TRBV2 to TRBJ1-3; D gene unclear. The CDR3 totals 15 residues. Germline V gene data show CDR1 as SNHLY and CDR2 as FYNNEI. V dropped 2 bases and J dropped 0 bases, with 8 bases sitting between them. CDR3 DNA sequence: TGTGCCAGCAGTGAAACCCCGAGCTCTGGAAACACCATATATTTT. Translating it yields CASSETPSSGNTIYF.

The rearrangement uses TRBV9 and TRBJ2-1; 8 bases map to TRBD2. The CDR3 is made up of 18 amino acids. The ends lost 0 bases at V and 7 bases at J; junction bases unmatched: 15. Germline V gives CDR1 SGDLS, CDR2 YYNGEE. The CDR3 sequence is CASSVVVSLAGGRNEQFF. DNA of the CDR3: TGTGCCAGCAGCGTAGTCGTCTCGTTGGCGGGAGGACGGAATGAGCAGTTCTTC.

A few counts support this clone. The V gene is TRBV5-4, the J gene TRBJ1-2, with TRBD1 as a possible D gene (5 bases). The CDR3 extends over 16 amino acids. The ends were cut back, 0 bases at V and 6 bases at J, with 18 bases in the middle. Germline values: CDR1 SGHNT, CDR2 YYREEE (reference sequence). In DNA, the CDR3 is TGTGCCAGCAGCTTGGCCAACCAGGGCCCTGGGAATGGCTACACCTTC. As protein: CASSLANQGPGNGYTF.

V usage is TRBV11-3 and J usage is TRBJ2-7; 7 bases align to TRBD1. The CDR3 extends over 14 amino acids. V dropped 1 base and J dropped 2; count of bases not matched to a gene: 2. The germline V gene encodes CDR1 SGHNT and CDR2 YENEEA. The CDR3 here is CASSLGQGTYEQYF. Written as DNA, the CDR3 is TGTGCCAGCAGCTTAGGACAGGGTACCTACGAGCAGTACTTC.

The V and J genes are TRBV20-1 and TRBJ2-3; D call uncertain. The V gene lost 8 bases and the J gene lost 1 base, with 7 bases spanning the gap. Germline V gene data show CDR1 as DFQATT and CDR2 as SNEGSKA (reference sequence). The length of the CDR3 is 11 residues. The chain's CDR3 is CSRERTDTQYF. The CDR3 DNA is TGCAGTCGCGAACGCACAGATACGCAGTATTTT.

V usage is TRBV19 and J usage is TRBJ1-2, with 10 nucleotides matching TRBD1. V lost 5 bases, J lost 3 bases, and 9 bases stayed unmatched. Germline values: CDR1 LNHDA, CDR2 SQIVND (reference sequence). The CDR3 covers 16 residues. CDR3 nucleotide sequence: TGTGCCAGTAGTCCTCGGTCCGGGACAGGGGACTATGGCTACACCTTC. It translates to CASSPRSGTGDYGYTF.

The J gene is TRBJ1-5, the V gene TRBV2; D call uncertain. Per the germline V gene, CDR1 is SNHLY and CDR2 is FYNNEI. Trimming took 3 bases from V and 6 from J, leaving 12 bases between them. There are 14 residues in the CDR3. CDR3 nucleotides: TGTGCCAGCAGTGAGTTAGGAGGGTTTCAGCCCCAGCATTTT. This sequence encodes CASSELGGFQPQHF. The full variable domain, rest sourced from reference TRBV2 and TRBJ1-5, is EPEVTQTPSHQVTQMGQEVILRCVPISNHLYFYWYRQILGQKVEFLVSFYNNEISEKSEIFDDQFSVERPDGSNFTLKIRSTKLEDSAMYFCASSELGGFQPQHFGDGTRLSIL.

This chain uses TRBV7-2 with TRBJ2-1; TRBD1 might be the D (5 bases). Trimming took 1 base from V and 8 from J, leaving 12 bases between them. The CDR3 loop spans 14 amino acids. The germline V gene has CDR1 SGHTA and CDR2 FQGNSA. CDR3 DNA sequence: TGTGCCAGCAGCTTAGAGGCAGGGTACGATGAGCAGTTCTTC. Protein: CASSLEAGYDEQFF. The full variable domain, completed using reference TRBV7-2 and TRBJ2-1, is GAGVSQSPSNKVTEKGKDVELRCDPISGHTALYWYRQSLGQGLEFLIYFQGNSAPDKSGLPSDRFSAERTGGSVSTLTIQRTQQEDSAVYLCASSLEAGYDEQFFGPGTRLTVL.

The chain links TRBV2 to TRBJ1-6, with 8 bases fitting TRBD1. The CDR3 loop spans 13 amino acids. The V segment lost 8 bases and the J segment 7 bases; nucleotides outside the gene matches: 4. Germline-derived CDR1 and CDR2 are SNHLY and FYNNEI. As DNA, the CDR3 is TGTGCCAGCGGACAGGGAAGGAATTCACCCCTCCACTTT. This encodes CASGQGRNSPLHF.

The chain uses TRBV27 and TRBJ1-2; D may be TRBD1 (6 bases). The germline V gene encodes CDR1 MNHEY and CDR2 SMNVEV (reference sequence). Trimming pared 7 bases from V and 10 bases from J, leaving 19 bases between. The CDR3 contains 13 residues. The CDR3 spells CASNPTGGADYTF. CDR3 DNA: TGTGCCAGCAATCCCACGGGGGGCGCTGACTACACCTTC.

The genes are TRBV19 and TRBJ2-2; D call uncertain. V was shortened by 3 bases and J by 6 bases, with 11 bases between the two germline ends. The CDR3 loop spans 14 amino acids. The germline V gene encodes CDR1 LNHDA and CDR2 SQIVND (reference sequence). The CDR3 here is CASSIDIQAGELFF. For the CDR3, the DNA is TGTGCCAGTAGTATCGACATCCAGGCCGGGGAGCTGTTTTTT. Based on the CDR3 plus reference TRBV19 and TRBJ2-2, the full variable domain is DGGITQSPKYLFRKEGQNVTLSCEQNLNHDAMYWYRQDPGQGLRLIYYSQIVNDFQKGDIAEGYSVSREKKESFPLTVTSAQKNPTAFYLCASSIDIQAGELFFGEGSRLTVL.

This chain links TRBV19 with TRBJ2-7, with D maybe TRBD2 (5 bases). The CDR3 consists of 13 residues. The ends were cut back, 4 bases at V and 0 bases at J, with 7 bases in the middle. Germline CDR1 is LNHDA and CDR2 is SQIVND (reference sequence). CDR3 residues: CASSRGPSYEQYF. The CDR3 DNA is TGTGCCAGTAGTAGAGGGCCCTCCTACGAGCAGTACTTC.

This rearrangement joins TRBV5-1 to TRBJ2-1; 10 nucleotides line up with TRBD2. Germline-derived CDR1 and CDR2 are SGHRS and YFSETQ. The CDR3 has 17 residues. Unmatched junction bases numbered 13, after V lost 4 bases and J lost 6 bases. The CDR3 DNA reads as TGCGCCAGCAGCCGCCTCCCGGGACTAGCGCCTCTCAATGAGCAGTTCTTC. It translates to CASSRLPGLAPLNEQFF. The variable domain in full, with the rest retrieved from reference TRBV5-1 and TRBJ2-1, is KAGVTQTPRYLIKTRGQQVTLSCSPISGHRSVSWYQQTPGQGLQFLFEYFSETQRNKGNFPGRFSGRQFSNSRSEMNVSTLELGDSALYLCASSRLPGLAPLNEQFFGPGTRLTVL.

The rearrangement links TRBV6-5 to TRBJ1-2; a possible D gene is TRBD1 (6 bases). The CDR3 is 15 residues long. Trimming removed 0 bases at V and 7 bases at J, with 15 bases between. Germline loops: CDR1 MNHEY, CDR2 SVGAGI. The CDR3 loop reads CASSYSPGQGGGYTF. The CDR3 DNA follows: TGTGCCAGCAGTTACTCTCCAGGGCAAGGGGGTGGCTACACCTTC.

The chain has TRBV5-8 and TRBJ1-5; TRBD1 matches 7 bases. V dropped 5 bases and J dropped 5; count of bases not matched to a gene: 7. The CDR3 totals 14 residues. The germline V gene encodes CDR1 SGHTS and CDR2 YDEGEE. The CDR3 sequence is CASSPRQGDQPQHF. The CDR3 nucleotides are TGTGCCAGCAGTCCCCGACAGGGTGATCAGCCCCAGCATTTT.

The rearrangement links TRBV5-1 to TRBJ2-3; tentative D call: TRBD1 (6 bases). Germline CDR1 SGHRS, CDR2 YFSETQ. The CDR3 runs to 16 residues. V was clipped by 0 bases and J by 4 bases, with 15 bases between them. CDR3 coding DNA: TGCGCCAGCAGCTTGGTTGTGGGCAGGGGATCAGATACGCAGTATTTT. Protein sequence: CASSLVVGRGSDTQYF.

This CDR3 reads CASSEFRQSYSSGNTIYF. In DNA form, the CDR3 reads TGTGCCAGCAGTGAATTTCGACAGTCCTACTCCTCTGGAAACACCATATATTTT. The rearrangement uses TRBV2 and TRBJ1-3, with D perhaps TRBD1 (5 bases). CDR1 and CDR2 (germline): SNHLY, FYNNEI. The CDR3 extends over 18 amino acids. Trimming took 2 bases from V and 0 from J, leaving 17 bases between them.

The chain recombines TRBV5-4 with TRBJ2-3, with 8 bases matching TRBD2. The V and J ends lost 6 bases and 1 base, in that order; junction bases with no gene match: 13. This CDR3 has 17 amino acids. Germline lookup yields CDR1 SGHNT and CDR2 YYREEE (reference sequence). DNA of the CDR3: TGTGCCAGCATGGTGGCGGGGGGATCCTGGGGCACAGATACGCAGTATTTT. Its translation: CASMVAGGSWGTDTQYF.

The V gene is TRBV27, the J gene TRBJ2-2; 10 nucleotides agree with TRBD2. This CDR3 region has 15 residues. Germline trimming cut 6 bases from V and 9 bases from J; bases unmatched to any gene: 10. CDR1 is MNHEY and CDR2 is SMNVEV in the germline V gene (reference sequence). Written as DNA, the CDR3 is TGTGCCAGCAGACACCCTCTAGCGGGGGTGAGGGAGCTGTTTTTT. Its protein product is CASRHPLAGVRELFF.

This rearrangement joins TRBV5-1 to TRBJ2-7; TRBD1 is a possible D gene (6 bases). V lost 4 bases to trimming and J lost 2 bases, with 13 bases between them. The germline V gene encodes CDR1 SGHRS and CDR2 YFSETQ. This CDR3 has 14 amino acids. CDR3 nucleotides: TGCGCCAGCAGCCCCCCGACAGGTACCTACGAGCAGTACTTC. Translation: CASSPPTGTYEQYF. The variable domain in full, with the rest retrieved from reference TRBV5-1 and TRBJ2-7, is KAGVTQTPRYLIKTRGQQVTLSCSPISGHRSVSWYQQTPGQGLQFLFEYFSETQRNKGNFPGRFSGRQFSNSRSEMNVSTLELGDSALYLCASSPPTGTYEQYFGPGTRLTVT.

The chain combines TRBV2 with TRBJ2-1; D perhaps matches TRBD2 (5 bases). Germline CDR1 is SNHLY and CDR2 is FYNNEI. Trimming stripped 5 bases from V and 14 bases from J, with 19 bases between. CDR3 length: 13 amino acids. CDR3 sequence reads: CASSIGRAEREFF. CDR3 nucleotide sequence: TGTGCCAGCAGTATTGGTCGAGCGGAACGGGAGTTCTTC.